Each of the 20 T cell receptor beta chains below was sequenced from the same sample in a study of graft-versus-host responses after intestinal transplantation. Method: immunoSEQ multiplex PCR; TCRdb's copy keeps in-frame clones and lacks some. The sample has about 15,000 clones, approximately 30% seen once; the top ten hold approximately 3.7%. This specimen consisted of alloreactive CD4+ T cells from a mixed lymphocyte reaction culture, obtained before intestinal transplant. Subset here: CFSE-low proliferating T cells sorted from roughly six-day pre-transplant mixed lymphocyte reaction (GvH or HvG direction). The receptors shown here come from a human patient who received an intestinal transplant.

This chain joins TRBV7-3 and TRBJ2-2; 8 nucleotides match TRBD2. V was pared by 2 bases and J by 4 bases, with 6 bases of the junction left unmatched. CDR1 SGHTA and CDR2 FQGTGA come from the germline V gene. The CDR3 sequence is 16 residues long. This CDR3 reads CASSLVGGAPTGELFF. As DNA, the CDR3 is TGTGCCAGCAGCTTAGTCGGGGGGGCCCCCACCGGGGAGCTGTTTTTT.

V usage is TRBV6-5 and J usage is TRBJ1-2; D gene unclear. This CDR3 has 14 residues. Germline V CDR1 and CDR2: MNHEY, SVGAGI. The V and J ends lost 4 bases and 0 bases respectively, with 9 bases between them. The CDR3 sequence: CASSFVNPNYGYTF. In DNA, the CDR3 is TGTGCCAGCAGTTTTGTAAACCCTAACTATGGCTACACCTTC.

By share, this clone ranks as medium-sized (0.01 to 0.1%). The gene calls are TRBV6-1 and TRBJ1-1; 8 nucleotides agree with TRBD1. The CDR3 is 18 amino acids. Germline V lookup: CDR1 MNHNS, CDR2 SASEGT. J was trimmed by 7 bases and V by 4 bases; bases with no gene match: 20. The CDR3 here is CASSAHDRGPWSVVEAFF. CDR3 sequence (DNA): TGTGCCAGCAGTGCTCACGACAGGGGCCCTTGGAGTGTTGTTGAAGCTTTCTTT.

V usage is TRBV27 and J usage is TRBJ2-1; D is unresolved. V lost 3 bases, J lost 7 bases, and 13 bases lay in between. Per the germline V gene, CDR1 is MNHEY and CDR2 is SMNVEV (reference sequence). This CDR3 comprises 14 residues. Here the CDR3 DNA reads TGTGCCAGCAGTTTTCCTCGTTTGGTGAATGAGCAGTTCTTC. Translating it yields CASSFPRLVNEQFF.

This clone was counted a few times. The V gene is TRBV10-2, the J gene TRBJ2-7; no clear D. The CDR3 contains 12 residues. The V end was cut by 6 bases, the J end by 2 bases, with 8 bases between. Per germline, CDR1 WSHSY and CDR2 SAAADI. CDR3 amino acids: CASRISTYEQYF. DNA of the CDR3: TGCGCCAGCAGGATTAGTACCTACGAGCAGTACTTC.

This clone was recorded a few times. The chain has TRBV6-1 and TRBJ1-2; D remains unclear. Trimming shortened V by 4 bases and J by 6 bases, and 12 bases separated the two germline ends. The CDR3 contains 13 residues. From germline, CDR1 is MNHNS and CDR2 SASEGT. The CDR3 bases are TGTGCCAGCAGTGGGAGGGCGGGGAATGGCTACACCTTC. As protein: CASSGRAGNGYTF.

The V gene is TRBV27, the J gene TRBJ2-7; possibly TRBD1 for D (5 bases). The CDR3 totals 12 residues. Trimming left V 5 bases short and J 12 bases short, with 17 bases between. Germline CDR1 is MNHEY and CDR2 is SMNVEV (reference sequence). The CDR3, as DNA: TGTGCCAGCAGTGATACAGGTCCGGCGATGTACTTC. Translated, it gives CASSDTGPAMYF.

This clone was detected only a few times. This chain uses TRBV5-1 with TRBJ2-6, with unresolved D. V shed 2 bases and J shed 3 bases, with 9 bases lying between them. The germline gives CDR1 SGHRS, CDR2 YFSETQ. This CDR3 has 15 amino acids. This chain's CDR3 is CASSFLVSGANVLTF. In nucleotides, the CDR3 is TGCGCCAGCAGCTTTTTGGTGAGTGGGGCCAACGTCCTGACTTTC.

This chain connects TRBV7-3 to TRBJ1-1, with 7 bases matching TRBD1. This CDR3 is built from 13 residues. The J segment lost 5 bases and the V segment lost 8 bases, leaving 8 bases of the junction unmatched. Germline V lookup: CDR1 SGHTA, CDR2 FQGTGA. The CDR3 here is CASSKGAGTEAFF. CDR3 coding DNA: TGTGCCAGCTCCAAGGGGGCAGGGACTGAAGCTTTCTTT.

V is TRBV4-3 and J is TRBJ2-7; the match to TRBD1 covers 7 bases. Germline CDR1 reads LGHNA; CDR2 reads YSLEER. After removal of 3 bases from V and 2 bases from J, the junction contained 7 bases not matched to a gene. This CDR3 region has 15 residues. The CDR3 DNA is TGCGCCAGCAGCCACTGGACAGGAGCAACCTACGAGCAGTACTTC. It is translated as CASSHWTGATYEQYF.

The V call is TRBV20-1, the J call TRBJ2-4; no firm D call. Germline V lookup: CDR1 DFQATT, CDR2 SNEGSKA (reference sequence). Trimming removed 0 bases from V and 8 bases from J, with 5 bases in between. The CDR3 has 11 residues. The CDR3 loop reads CSARDLDIQYF. CDR3 DNA sequence: TGCAGTGCTAGAGATCTTGACATTCAGTACTTC.

This chain joins TRBV30 and TRBJ2-5, with TRBD2 identical over 11 bases. This CDR3 region has 15 residues. Looked up from germline, CDR1 is GTSNPN and CDR2 is SVGIG (reference sequence). J was trimmed by 5 bases and V by 2 bases; bases with no gene match: 7. CDR3 nucleotide sequence: TGTGCCTGGAGTCATATAGCGGGAGGGCCTGAGACCCAGTACTTC. Protein product: CAWSHIAGGPETQYF.

The chain uses TRBV7-6 and TRBJ1-2, with 11 bases that match TRBD1. Germline assignment: CDR1 SGHVS and CDR2 FNYEAQ. CDR3 length: 17 residues. Trimming removed 4 bases from V and 1 base from J; junction bases left unmatched: 8. CDR3 sequence (DNA): TGTGCCAGCAGCTCTCGGACAGGGGGCGTAAATAACTATGGCTACACCTTC. It is translated as CASSSRTGGVNNYGYTF. The entire variable domain, with the rest obtained from reference TRBV7-6 and TRBJ1-2, is as follows: GAGVSQSPRYKVTKRGQDVALRCDPISGHVSLYWYRQALGQGPEFLTYFNYEAQQDKSGLPNDRFSAERPEGSISTLTIQRTEQRDSAMYRCASSSRTGGVNNYGYTFGSGTRLTVV.

This clone was found a few times. The gene calls are TRBV18 and TRBJ1-6, with D perhaps matching TRBD1 (6 bases). Germline-derived CDR1 and CDR2 are KGHSH and LQKENI. CDR3 length: 14 residues. V lost 3 bases, J lost 8 bases, and 11 bases lay in between. Here the CDR3 reads CASSPVNRDSPLHF. In DNA, the CDR3 is TGTGCCAGCTCACCCGTTAACAGGGATTCACCCCTCCACTTT.

A few counts support this clone. This chain uses TRBV5-5 with TRBJ2-7; the D is unclear. Germline loops: CDR1 SGHKS, CDR2 YYEKEE (reference sequence). This CDR3 has 16 residues. The V gene lost 0 bases and the J gene lost 0 bases, with 13 bases spanning the gap. The CDR3 reads CASSLAGFLSSYEQYF. The CDR3 DNA sequence: TGTGCCAGCAGCTTGGCTGGCTTCTTAAGCTCCTACGAGCAGTACTTC.

This clone was counted a few times. The chain couples TRBV2 to TRBJ1-2; 8 bases agree with TRBD1. The trim removed 4 bases at V and 5 bases at J, leaving 3 bases unmatched. The germline V gene has CDR1 SNHLY and CDR2 FYNNEI. The CDR3 spans 13 residues. CDR3 amino acids: CASSVDRAYGYTF. The DNA for the CDR3 is TGTGCCAGCAGTGTGGACAGGGCGTATGGCTACACCTTC.

V gene TRBV9 combines with J gene TRBJ2-7, with TRBD1 matching 10 bases. The germline V gene has CDR1 SGDLS and CDR2 YYNGEE. The CDR3 spans 13 residues. V was pared by 4 bases and J by 3 bases, with 1 base of the junction left unmatched. This chain's CDR3 is CASSRTGGYEQYF. CDR3 DNA sequence: TGTGCCAGCAGCAGGACAGGGGGCTACGAGCAGTACTTC.

This chain's CDR3 is CASSPFSGNTGELFF. For the CDR3, the DNA is TGTGCCAGCTCACCCTTTAGCGGGAACACCGGGGAGCTGTTTTTT. The V and J genes are TRBV18 and TRBJ2-2, with D maybe TRBD2 (6 bases). CDR1 and CDR2 (germline): KGHSH, LQKENI. The CDR3 extends over 15 amino acids. V shed 3 bases and J shed 1 base, with 9 bases lying between them.

The CDR3 region has the DNA TGTGCCAGCAGCTCCCTAGCGGGAGTGGAGCAGTACTTC. It is translated as CASSSLAGVEQYF. The V and J genes are TRBV7-9 and TRBJ2-7; 10 bases align to TRBD2. Per the germline V gene, CDR1 is SEHNR and CDR2 is FQNEAQ (reference sequence). The CDR3 is made up of 13 amino acids. Trimming at V came to 4 bases and at J to 7 bases, leaving 4 bases not matched to a gene.

The V gene is TRBV2, the J gene TRBJ1-6; a possible D gene is TRBD1 (5 bases). CDR1 is SNHLY and CDR2 is FYNNEI in the germline V gene. The V and J ends lost 5 bases and 7 bases respectively, with 12 bases between them. This CDR3 has 14 amino acids. The CDR3 loop reads CASSRQGENSPLHF. The CDR3 DNA reads as TGTGCCAGCAGTAGGCAGGGTGAGAATTCACCCCTCCACTTT.